Given below is one TCR beta chain in context. Antigen unknown. CD45RA+ naive and CD45RA-negative memory subsets were separated from CD4+ cells. The sample belongs to a study of shared clonotypes between healthy human individuals. CDR3 length: 13 residues. The V gene's germline CDR1 is SNHLY and CDR2 FYNNEI. V was cut by 4 bases and J by 1 base, with 7 bases left in between. Sequencing was performed with immunoSEQ multiplex PCR; in TCRdb, only in-frame clones are kept and a portion is missing. The repertoire holds some 2,500,000 clones, with roughly 93% as singletons. Study-wide findings and caveats: Several donors shared around 5.1% of their naive CD4 clonotypes.

Input material: naive CD4+ T cells from PBMCs. Sample subset: CD45RA+ positively selected. The V call is TRBV2, the J call TRBJ1-2; D gene uncertain. The origin of this receptor is a man younger than 30 in good health. Some clones in this sample may be carry-over from other donors' samples. CDR3 in amino acids: CASSVQSNYGYTF. In DNA form, the CDR3 reads TGTGCCAGCAGTGTCCAGAGTAACTATGGCTACACCTTC.